This T cell receptor (beta chain) was recovered during a study of STAT5B mutations in CD4+ large granular lymphocyte leukemia. The length of the CDR3 is 13 residues. The J segment lost 11 bases and the V segment lost 5 bases, leaving 7 bases of the junction unmatched. CDR1 is MNHNY, CDR2 SVGAGI, per germline (reference sequence). Original data processing: Productive clonotypes were detectable down to 2.59 x 10-5 frequency. Data came from immunoSEQ multiplex PCR; TCRdb stores just in-frame clones and leaves some out. The DNA gave D and trimming, while V, J and clone size come from that table. The sample lists about 28,000 clones, approximately 80% seen once, with approximately 6.2% in the top ten.

Source material: CD4+ T cells from blood buffy coats. The chain couples TRBV6-6 to TRBJ1-5, with 9 bases aligning to TRBD1. The sequence came from a human donor in good health. The CDR3 nucleotides read TGTGCCAGCAGTACACAGGGGGCATCGACCCAGCATTTT. Translating it yields CASSTQGASTQHF.